The sample holds a few counts of the clone carrying this T cell receptor beta chain. Profiling relied on immunoSEQ multiplex PCR, and the TCRdb table lists in-frame clones only, not all of them. Here the sample spans over 120,000 clones, roughly 76% being singletons. The sample comes from a study of blood T cell repertoires in COVID-19. The overall study: Acute and convalescent COVID-19 specimens originated in the United States, Italy and Spain. PBMCs, B-cell-depleted T cells, or T cells were the source of the cDNA or gDNA that made up the material.

V lost 8 bases to trimming and J lost 4 bases, with 17 bases between them. The CDR3 consists of 14 residues. Germline V gene sequence: CDR1 SNHLY, CDR2 FYNNEI. Input material: peripheral blood. V usage is TRBV2 and J usage is TRBJ1-2; tentatively, D is TRBD1 (6 bases). The source of this sequence is a woman aged 45 to 65 with active or convalescent COVID-19. Written as DNA, the CDR3 is TGTGCCAGCGGGAAAAGAGGGGGAAGCTATGGCTACACCTTC. This translates into CASGKRGGSYGYTF.